The source of this TCR beta chain is a study of blood T cell repertoires in COVID-19. About the research overall: T cells, B-cell-depleted T cells, or PBMCs supplied cDNA or gDNA.

This clone has only one observation. CDR1 SQVTM and CDR2 ANQGSEA come from the germline V gene. The germline V and J ends were trimmed by 7 bases and 3 bases, with 19 bases remaining between them. This CDR3 is 14 amino acids long. Only in-frame clones appear in the TCRdb table, and some are missing; sequencing was by immunoSEQ multiplex PCR. The sample gives around 80,000 clones, approximately 84% of which show up once; about an eighth is in the top ten. This receptor was obtained from a human donor in a cohort sampled during active COVID-19. The V and J genes are TRBV29-1 and TRBJ2-7, with D possibly TRBD1 on 6 matching bases. The specimen sequenced was peripheral blood. CDR3 sequence: CSARTRDNRYEQYF. Here the CDR3 DNA reads TGCAGCGCCAGAACCCGGGACAATCGCTACGAGCAGTACTTC.